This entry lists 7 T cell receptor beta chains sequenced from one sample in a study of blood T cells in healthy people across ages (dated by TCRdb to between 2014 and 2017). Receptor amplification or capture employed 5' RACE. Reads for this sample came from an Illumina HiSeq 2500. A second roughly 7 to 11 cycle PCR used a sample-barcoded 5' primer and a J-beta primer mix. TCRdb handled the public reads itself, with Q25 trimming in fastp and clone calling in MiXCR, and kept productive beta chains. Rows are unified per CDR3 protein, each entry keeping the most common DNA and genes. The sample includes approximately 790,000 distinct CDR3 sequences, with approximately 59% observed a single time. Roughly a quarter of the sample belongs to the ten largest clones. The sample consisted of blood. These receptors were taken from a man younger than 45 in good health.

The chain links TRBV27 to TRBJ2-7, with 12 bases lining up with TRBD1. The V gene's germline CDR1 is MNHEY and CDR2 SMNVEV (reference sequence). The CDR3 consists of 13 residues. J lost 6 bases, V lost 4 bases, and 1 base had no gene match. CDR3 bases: TGTGCCAGCAGTTGGGACAGGGGGCTCGAGCAGTACTTC. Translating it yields CASSWDRGLEQYF.

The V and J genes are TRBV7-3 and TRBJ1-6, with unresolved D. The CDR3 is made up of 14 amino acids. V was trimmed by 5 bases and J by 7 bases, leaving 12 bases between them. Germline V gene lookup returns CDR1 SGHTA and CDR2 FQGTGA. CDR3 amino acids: CASSLSSRNSPLHF. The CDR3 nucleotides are TGTGCCAGCAGCCTAAGCAGTCGGAATTCACCCCTCCACTTT. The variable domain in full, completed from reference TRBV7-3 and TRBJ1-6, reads GAGVSQTPSNKVTEKGKYVELRCDPISGHTALYWYRQSLGQGPEFLIYFQGTGAADDSGLPNDRFFAVRPEGSVSTLKIQRTERGDSAVYLCASSLSSRNSPLHFGNGTRLTVT.

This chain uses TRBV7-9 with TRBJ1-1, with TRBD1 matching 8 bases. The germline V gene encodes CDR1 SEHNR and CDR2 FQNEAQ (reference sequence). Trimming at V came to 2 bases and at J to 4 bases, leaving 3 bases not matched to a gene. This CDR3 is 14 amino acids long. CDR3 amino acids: CASSLQGTGTEAFF. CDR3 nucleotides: TGTGCCAGCAGCTTACAGGGGACAGGCACTGAAGCTTTCTTT.

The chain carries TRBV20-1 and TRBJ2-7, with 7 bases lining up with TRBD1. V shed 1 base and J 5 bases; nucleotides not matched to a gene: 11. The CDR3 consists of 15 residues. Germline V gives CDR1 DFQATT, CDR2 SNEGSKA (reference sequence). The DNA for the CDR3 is TGCAGTGCTAGAGCCCCGACAGGGTTAACGGACGAGCAGTACTTC. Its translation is CSARAPTGLTDEQYF.

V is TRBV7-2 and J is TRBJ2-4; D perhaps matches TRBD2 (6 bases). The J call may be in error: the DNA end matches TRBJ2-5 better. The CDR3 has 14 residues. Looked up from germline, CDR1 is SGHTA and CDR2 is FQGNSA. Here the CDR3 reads CASSSQAGKETQYF. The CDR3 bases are TGTGCCAGCAGCTCCCAGGCGGGGAAAGAGACCCAGTACTTC.

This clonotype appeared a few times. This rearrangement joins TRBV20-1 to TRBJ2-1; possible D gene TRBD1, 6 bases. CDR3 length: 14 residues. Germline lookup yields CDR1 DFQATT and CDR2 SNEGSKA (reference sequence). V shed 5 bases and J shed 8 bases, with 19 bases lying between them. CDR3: CSAPGVWGLDEQFF. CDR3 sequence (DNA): TGCAGTGCTCCAGGGGTGTGGGGGCTTGATGAGCAGTTCTTC.

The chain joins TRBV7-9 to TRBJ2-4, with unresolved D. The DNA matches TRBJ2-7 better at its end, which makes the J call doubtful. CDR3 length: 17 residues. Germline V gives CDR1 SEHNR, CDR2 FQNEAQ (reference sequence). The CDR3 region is CASSSLDQDPTPYEQYF. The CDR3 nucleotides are TGTGCCAGCAGCTCCCTTGACCAGGATCCAACACCTTACGAGCAGTACTTC.